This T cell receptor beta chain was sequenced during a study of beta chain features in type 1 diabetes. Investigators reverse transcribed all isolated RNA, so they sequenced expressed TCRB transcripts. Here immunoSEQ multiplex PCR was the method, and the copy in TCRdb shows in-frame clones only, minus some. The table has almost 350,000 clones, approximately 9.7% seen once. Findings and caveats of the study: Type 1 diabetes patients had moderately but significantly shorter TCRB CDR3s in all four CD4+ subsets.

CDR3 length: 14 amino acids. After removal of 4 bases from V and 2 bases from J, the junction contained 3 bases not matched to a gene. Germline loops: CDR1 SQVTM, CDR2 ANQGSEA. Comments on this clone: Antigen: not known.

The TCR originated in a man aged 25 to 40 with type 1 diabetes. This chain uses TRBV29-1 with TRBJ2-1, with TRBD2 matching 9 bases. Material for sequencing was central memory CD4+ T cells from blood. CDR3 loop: CSVGRGGPYNEQFF. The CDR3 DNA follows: TGCAGCGTTGGGCGGGGGGGCCCCTACAATGAGCAGTTCTTC.